One and the same sample provided the 20 T cell receptor beta chains below, sequenced in a study of blood T cells in healthy people across ages. Sample-barcoded 5' priming and a J-beta primer mix drove a second PCR of 7 to 11 cycles. From the 5' RACE reads, TCRdb called clonotypes with MiXCR, one entry per CDR3 protein. Among 920,000 or so distinct CDR3 sequences listed, 45% were seen once. Sequencing was done on a sample of blood. These receptors were taken from a woman aged 60-75 years in good health.

V gene TRBV6-1 combines with J gene TRBJ2-3; 11 positions match TRBD2. V trimming: 1 base; J trimming: 4 bases; junction bases outside the gene matches: 1. In germline, CDR1 is MNHNS, CDR2 SASEGT. The CDR3 sequence is 15 residues long. The CDR3 DNA is TGTGCCAGCAGTGAAGTACTAGCGGGAGCAGATACGCAGTATTTT. Translated, it gives CASSEVLAGADTQYF.

V is TRBV5-1 and J is TRBJ2-1; 10 bases align to TRBD1. The CDR3 is 15 residues long. Germline CDR1 reads SGHRS; CDR2 reads YFSETQ. Trimming took 5 bases from V and 3 from J; bases not matched to a gene: 5. The CDR3 is CASRSGTGDYNEQFF. The CDR3, as DNA: TGCGCCAGCAGATCCGGGACAGGGGACTACAATGAGCAGTTCTTC.

In its sample, this clonotype was seen a few times. The chain couples TRBV11-1 to TRBJ2-5; TRBD1 matches 11 bases. This CDR3 has 15 residues. Per germline, CDR1 SGHAT and CDR2 FQDESV (reference sequence). J lost 2 bases, V lost 4 bases, and 3 bases had no gene match. The CDR3 coding sequence is TGTGCCAGCAGCTACGGGACAGGGGGTCAAGAGACCCAGTACTTC. Amino acids: CASSYGTGGQETQYF. The variable domain in full, completed from reference TRBV11-1 and TRBJ2-5, reads EAEVAQSPRYKITEKSQAVAFWCDPISGHATLYWYRQILGQGPELLVQFQDESVVDDSQLPKDRFSAERLKGVDSTLKIQPAELGDSAMYLCASSYGTGGQETQYFGPGTRLLVL.

The gene calls are TRBV18 and TRBJ2-7; the match to TRBD1 covers 9 bases. Looked up from germline, CDR1 is KGHSH and CDR2 is LQKENI. V shed 0 bases, J shed 2 bases, and the junction held 2 bases outside the gene matches. The CDR3 runs to 15 residues. This chain's CDR3 is CASSPPTGGTYEQYF. The CDR3 coding sequence is TGTGCCAGCTCACCACCTACAGGGGGCACCTACGAGCAGTACTTC.

V usage is TRBV5-1 and J usage is TRBJ2-7; a possible D gene is TRBD1 (6 bases). The ends were cut back, 4 bases at V and 3 bases at J, with 11 bases in the middle. The CDR3 totals 13 residues. From germline, CDR1 is SGHRS and CDR2 YFSETQ. The CDR3, as DNA: TGCGCCAGCAGCGGGGCAGGGGACTACGAGCAGTACTTC. The encoded protein is CASSGAGDYEQYF.

This chain links TRBV3-1 with TRBJ2-7; 7 bases fit TRBD1. This CDR3 region has 16 residues. Germline loops: CDR1 LGHDT, CDR2 YNNKEL (reference sequence). Unmatched junction bases numbered 8, after V lost 0 bases and J lost 3 bases. The CDR3 bases are TGTGCCAGCAGCCAAGATGGGAGACAGGGTCTCTACGAGCAGTACTTC. It translates to CASSQDGRQGLYEQYF.

This clonotype has more than one count but fewer than ten. The chain recombines TRBV29-1 with TRBJ2-5; 7 bases agree with TRBD1. Losses at the gene ends were 1 base for V and 5 bases for J; bases not matched to a gene: 10. Germline loops: CDR1 SQVTM, CDR2 ANQGSEA. The CDR3 has 15 residues. In nucleotides, the CDR3 is TGCAGCGTTGAAGGTGGCAGGGGGAACTCGGAGACCCAGTACTTC. This translates into CSVEGGRGNSETQYF.

This clonotype was recorded once. The chain links TRBV6-1 to TRBJ1-2, with TRBD1 as a possible D gene (5 bases). The ends were cut back, 8 bases at V and 0 bases at J, with 16 bases in the middle. This CDR3 has 15 amino acids. Germline CDR1 MNHNS, CDR2 SASEGT. CDR3 nucleotides: TGTGCCAGCTGTAGGGAACAGGAAGCTAACTATGGCTACACCTTC. Translating it yields CASCREQEANYGYTF.

V usage is TRBV10-2 and J usage is TRBJ2-3; possibly TRBD1 or TRBD2 for D (5 bases each). Germline lookup yields CDR1 WSHSY and CDR2 SAAADI. V lost 1 base to trimming and J lost 0 bases, with 8 bases between them. The CDR3 covers 15 residues. CDR3 in amino acids: CASSEYGASTDTQYF. The CDR3 nucleotides read TGCGCCAGCAGTGAGTACGGGGCTAGCACAGATACGCAGTATTTT.

J is TRBJ2-4 and V is TRBV29-1; 9 nucleotides match TRBD2. CDR3 length equals 14 residues. The J segment lost 13 bases and the V segment lost 5 bases, leaving 15 bases of the junction unmatched. CDR1 and CDR2 from the germline V gene are SQVTM and ANQGSEA. This CDR3 is CSVLLTSGYNEQYF. The CDR3 DNA sequence: TGCAGCGTTCTATTGACTAGCGGTTACAATGAGCAGTACTTC. The whole variable domain, filled in from reference TRBV29-1 and TRBJ2-4, reads SAVISQKPSRDICQRGTSLTIQCQVDSQVTMMFWYRQQPGQSLTLIATANQGSEATYESGFVIDKFPISRPNLTFSTLTVSNMSPEDSSIYLCSVLLTSGYNEQYFGAGTRLSVL.

For the CDR3, the DNA is TGTGCCAGCAGCGTCGAACGGGACAATGAGCAGTTCTTC. This gives the protein CASSVERDNEQFF. The J gene is TRBJ2-1, the V gene TRBV7-8; no clear D. Deletions cut 5 bases from V and 5 bases from J, with 10 bases between. There are 13 residues in the CDR3. Germline V gene sequence: CDR1 SGHVS, CDR2 FQNEAQ.

The V gene is TRBV6-5, the J gene TRBJ2-5; perhaps TRBD1 as D (5 bases). Germline loops: CDR1 MNHEY, CDR2 SVGAGI. The length of the CDR3 is 13 residues. Trimming stripped 1 base from V and 5 bases from J, with 8 bases between. For the CDR3, the DNA is TGTGCCAGCAGTTACTATCCAGGGGAGACCCAGTACTTC. Residues: CASSYYPGETQYF.

This sequence joins TRBV27 and TRBJ2-7; possibly TRBD1 or TRBD2 for D (6 bases each). The CDR3 extends over 11 amino acids. V dropped 10 bases and J dropped 6 bases, with 13 bases sitting between them. Germline values: CDR1 MNHEY, CDR2 SMNVEV (reference sequence). CDR3 sequence: CATLEGGEQYF. CDR3 bases: TGTGCCACCCTAGAGGGGGGCGAGCAGTACTTC.

There are a few counts of this clonotype. J is TRBJ2-1 and V is TRBV9, with TRBD2 matching over 11 bases. The V segment lost 2 bases and the J segment 7 bases; nucleotides outside the gene matches: 5. Germline loops: CDR1 SGDLS, CDR2 YYNGEE. CDR3 size: 15 residues. This chain's CDR3 is CASSVVAGGINEQFF. The CDR3, as DNA: TGTGCCAGCAGCGTTGTAGCGGGAGGGATAAATGAGCAGTTCTTC.

The chain joins TRBV27 to TRBJ1-1; perhaps TRBD1 as D (6 bases). Trimming took off 3 bases at V and 0 bases at J, with 11 bases between the two ends. CDR3 length equals 15 residues. Germline V lookup: CDR1 MNHEY, CDR2 SMNVEV (reference sequence). The CDR3 nucleotides read TGTGCCAGCAGTTTGGGGGCAGGGCTGAACACTGAAGCTTTCTTT. It encodes CASSLGAGLNTEAFF.

The rearrangement links TRBV4-2 to TRBJ2-5; the match to TRBD2 covers 11 bases. Trimming at V came to 0 bases and at J to 5 bases, leaving 11 bases not matched to a gene. The CDR3 consists of 18 residues. Germline V gene sequence: CDR1 LGHNA, CDR2 YNFKEQ. In nucleotides, the CDR3 is TGTGCCAGCAGCCAAGACGGAAGTAGCGGGAGGGCCTGGGAGACCCAGTACTTC. It is translated as CASSQDGSSGRAWETQYF.

V is TRBV29-1 and J is TRBJ2-5; D may be TRBD1 (6 bases). Germline V CDR1 and CDR2: SQVTM, ANQGSEA. The CDR3 loop spans 13 amino acids. Deletions cut 5 bases from V and 0 bases from J, with 10 bases between. The CDR3 DNA follows: TGCAGCGTTCTAAGGGGGAACCAAGAGACCCAGTACTTC. It codes for CSVLRGNQETQYF.

The rearrangement joins TRBV5-1 to TRBJ2-1, with 14 bases lining up with TRBD2. The CDR3 extends over 16 amino acids. Germline V gene data show CDR1 as SGHRS and CDR2 as YFSETQ. With 4 bases clipped from V and 6 bases from J, the junction kept 6 bases outside the gene matches. This CDR3 is CASSEQGLAGGNEQFF. In DNA form, the CDR3 reads TGCGCCAGCAGCGAGCAAGGACTAGCGGGAGGCAATGAGCAGTTCTTC. The entire variable domain, with the rest obtained from reference TRBV5-1 and TRBJ2-1, is as follows: KAGVTQTPRYLIKTRGQQVTLSCSPISGHRSVSWYQQTPGQGLQFLFEYFSETQRNKGNFPGRFSGRQFSNSRSEMNVSTLELGDSALYLCASSEQGLAGGNEQFFGPGTRLTVL.

V usage is TRBV6-1 and J usage is TRBJ2-5; TRBD2 might be the D (7 bases). The CDR3 is made up of 13 amino acids. V was shortened by 7 bases and J by 5 bases, with 14 bases between the two germline ends. The germline V gene has CDR1 MNHNS and CDR2 SASEGT. The chain's CDR3 is CASIRGADETQYF. DNA of the CDR3: TGTGCCAGCATTCGGGGGGCGGATGAGACCCAGTACTTC.

This clonotype was counted only a few times. The chain is built from TRBV10-3 and TRBJ2-5; D is perhaps TRBD1 (5 bases). Germline V gene lookup returns CDR1 ENHRY and CDR2 SYGVKD. This CDR3 is built from 15 residues. The V and J ends lost 10 bases and 3 bases respectively, with 21 bases between them. CDR3 in amino acids: CATQGAKGLEETQYF. The CDR3 bases are TGTGCCACCCAGGGCGCAAAGGGTTTGGAAGAGACCCAGTACTTC.